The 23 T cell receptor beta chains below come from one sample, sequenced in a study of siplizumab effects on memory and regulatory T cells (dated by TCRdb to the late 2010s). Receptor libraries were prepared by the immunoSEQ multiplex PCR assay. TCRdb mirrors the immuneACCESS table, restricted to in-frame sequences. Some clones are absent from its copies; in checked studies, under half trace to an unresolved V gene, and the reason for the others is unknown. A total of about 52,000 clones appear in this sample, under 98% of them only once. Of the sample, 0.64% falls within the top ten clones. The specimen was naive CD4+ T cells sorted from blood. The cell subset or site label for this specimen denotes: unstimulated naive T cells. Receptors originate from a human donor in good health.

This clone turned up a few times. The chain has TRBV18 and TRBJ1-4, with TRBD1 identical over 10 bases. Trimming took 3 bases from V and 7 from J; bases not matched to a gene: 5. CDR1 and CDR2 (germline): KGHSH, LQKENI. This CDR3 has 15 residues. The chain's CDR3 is CASSPMGQGSEKLFF. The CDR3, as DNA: TGTGCCAGCTCACCGATGGGACAGGGGAGTGAAAAACTGTTTTTT.

DNA of the CDR3: TGTGCCAGCAGCTTAGGGGTCGGCGTTGAGACCCAGTACTTC. It translates to CASSLGVGVETQYF. This chain links TRBV11-3 with TRBJ2-5; D is unresolved. The germline V gene has CDR1 SGHNT and CDR2 YENEEA. V was cut by 1 base and J by 5 bases, with 11 bases left in between. The length of the CDR3 is 14 residues.

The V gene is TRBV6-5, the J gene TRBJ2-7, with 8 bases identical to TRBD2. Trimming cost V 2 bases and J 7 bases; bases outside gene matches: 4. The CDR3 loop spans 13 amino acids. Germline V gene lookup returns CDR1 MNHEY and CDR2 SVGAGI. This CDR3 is CASSYLAGGEQYF. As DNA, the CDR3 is TGTGCCAGCAGTTACCTGGCGGGGGGAGAGCAGTACTTC.

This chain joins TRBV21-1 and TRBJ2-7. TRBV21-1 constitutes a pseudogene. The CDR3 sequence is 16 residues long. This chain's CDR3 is CASSSQMLHVLDEQYF. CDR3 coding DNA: TGTGCCAGCAGCTCACAAATGCTACACGTGTTAGACGAGCAGTACTTC.

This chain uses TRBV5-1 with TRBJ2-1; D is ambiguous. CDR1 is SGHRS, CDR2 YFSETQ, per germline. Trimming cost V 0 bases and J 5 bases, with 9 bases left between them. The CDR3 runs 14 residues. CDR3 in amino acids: CASSLVVSNNEQFF. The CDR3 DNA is TGCGCCAGCAGCTTGGTAGTGTCGAACAATGAGCAGTTCTTC.

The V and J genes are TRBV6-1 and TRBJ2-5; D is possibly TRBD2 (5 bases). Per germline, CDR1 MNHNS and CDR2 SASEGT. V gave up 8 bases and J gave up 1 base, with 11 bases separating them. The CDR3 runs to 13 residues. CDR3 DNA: TGTGCCAGCCACCGGAGCGGCCAAGAGACCCAGTACTTC. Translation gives CASHRSGQETQYF.

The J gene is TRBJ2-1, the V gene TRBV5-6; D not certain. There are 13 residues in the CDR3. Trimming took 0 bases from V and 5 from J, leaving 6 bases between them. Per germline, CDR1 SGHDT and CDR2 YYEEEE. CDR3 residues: CASSLAGHNEQFF. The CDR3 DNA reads TGTGCCAGCAGCTTGGCAGGCCACAATGAGCAGTTCTTC. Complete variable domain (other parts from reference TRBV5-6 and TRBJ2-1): DAGVTQSPTHLIKTRGQQVTLRCSPKSGHDTVSWYQQALGQGPQFIFQYYEEEERQRGNFPDRFSGHQFPNYSSELNVNALLLGDSALYLCASSLAGHNEQFFGPGTRLTVL.

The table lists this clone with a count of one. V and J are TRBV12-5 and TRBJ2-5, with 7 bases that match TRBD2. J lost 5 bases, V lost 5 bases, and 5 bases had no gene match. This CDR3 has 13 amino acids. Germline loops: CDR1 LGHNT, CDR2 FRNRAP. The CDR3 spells CASGGLVRETQYF. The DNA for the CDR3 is TGTGCTAGTGGTGGACTAGTTCGGGAGACCCAGTACTTC.

The CDR3 spells CAWSQGTYEQYF. The CDR3 DNA sequence: TGTGCCTGGAGTCAGGGTACCTACGAGCAGTACTTC. This chain links TRBV30 with TRBJ2-7; D perhaps matches TRBD1 (5 bases). This CDR3 is built from 12 residues. Trimming removed 2 bases from V and 2 bases from J, with 7 bases in between. Germline CDR1 and CDR2: GTSNPN and SVGIG (reference sequence).

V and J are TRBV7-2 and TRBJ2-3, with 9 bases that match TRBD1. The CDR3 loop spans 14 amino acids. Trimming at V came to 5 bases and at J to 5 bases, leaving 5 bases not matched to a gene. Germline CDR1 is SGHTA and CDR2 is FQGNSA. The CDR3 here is CASSPDRGIDTQYF. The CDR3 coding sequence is TGTGCCAGCAGCCCAGACAGGGGGATAGATACGCAGTATTTT.

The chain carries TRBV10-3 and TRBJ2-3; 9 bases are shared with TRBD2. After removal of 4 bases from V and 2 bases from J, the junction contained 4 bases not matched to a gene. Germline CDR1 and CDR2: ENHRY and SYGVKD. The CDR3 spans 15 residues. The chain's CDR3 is CAISGTSDFTDTQYF. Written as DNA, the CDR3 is TGTGCCATCAGTGGGACTAGCGACTTCACAGATACGCAGTATTTT.

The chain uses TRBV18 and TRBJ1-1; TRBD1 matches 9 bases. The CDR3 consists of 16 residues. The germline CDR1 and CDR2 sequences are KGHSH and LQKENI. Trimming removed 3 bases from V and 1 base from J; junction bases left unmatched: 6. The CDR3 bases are TGTGCCAGCTCACCTGGGACAGGGATCGGGAACACTGAAGCTTTCTTT. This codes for CASSPGTGIGNTEAFF.

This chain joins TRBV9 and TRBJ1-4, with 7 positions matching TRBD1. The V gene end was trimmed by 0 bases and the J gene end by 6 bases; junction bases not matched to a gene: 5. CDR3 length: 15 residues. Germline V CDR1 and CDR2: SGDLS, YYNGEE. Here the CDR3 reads CASSVDGRGYEKLFF. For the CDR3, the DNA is TGTGCCAGCAGCGTAGATGGCAGGGGGTATGAAAAACTGTTTTTT.

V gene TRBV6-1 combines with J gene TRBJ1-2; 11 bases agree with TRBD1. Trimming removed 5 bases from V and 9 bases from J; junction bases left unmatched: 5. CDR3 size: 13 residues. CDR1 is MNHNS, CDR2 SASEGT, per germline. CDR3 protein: CASSRDRGDRYTF. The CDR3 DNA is TGTGCCAGCAGTCGGGACAGGGGGGACCGCTACACCTTC.

The CDR3 DNA is TGTGCCAGCAGTTTGGGTCAGCCCCAGCATTTT. The encoded protein is CASSLGQPQHF. The J gene is TRBJ1-5, the V gene TRBV28, with D uncertain. This CDR3 region has 11 residues. CDR1 is MDHEN and CDR2 is SYDVKM in the germline V gene. V shed 3 bases and J shed 6 bases, with 3 bases lying between them.

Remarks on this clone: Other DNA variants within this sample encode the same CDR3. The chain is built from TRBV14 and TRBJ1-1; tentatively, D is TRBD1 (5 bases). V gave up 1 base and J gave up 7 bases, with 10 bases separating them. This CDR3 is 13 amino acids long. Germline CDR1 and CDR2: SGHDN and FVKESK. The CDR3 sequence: CASSQGWGGEAFF. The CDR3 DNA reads TGTGCCAGCAGCCAAGGGTGGGGGGGTGAAGCTTTCTTT.

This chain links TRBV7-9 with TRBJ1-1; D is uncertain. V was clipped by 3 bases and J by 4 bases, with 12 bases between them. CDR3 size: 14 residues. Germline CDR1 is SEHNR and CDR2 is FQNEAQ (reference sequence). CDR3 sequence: CASSFLRAGTEAFF. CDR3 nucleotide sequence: TGTGCCAGCAGCTTTTTAAGGGCGGGCACTGAAGCTTTCTTT.

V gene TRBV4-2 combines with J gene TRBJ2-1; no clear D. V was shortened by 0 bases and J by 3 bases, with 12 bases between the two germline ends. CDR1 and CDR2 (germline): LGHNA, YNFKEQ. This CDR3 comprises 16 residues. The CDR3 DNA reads TGTGCCAGCAGCCAAGAAATCGGCTCCTACTACAATGAGCAGTTCTTC. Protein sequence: CASSQEIGSYYNEQFF.

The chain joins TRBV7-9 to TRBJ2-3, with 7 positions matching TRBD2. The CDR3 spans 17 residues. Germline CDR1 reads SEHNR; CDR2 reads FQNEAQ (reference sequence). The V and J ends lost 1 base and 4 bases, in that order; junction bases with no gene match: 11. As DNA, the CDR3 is TGTGCCAGCAGCTTAGACGGGGGAGCGGGATCAGCAGATACGCAGTATTTT. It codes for CASSLDGGAGSADTQYF. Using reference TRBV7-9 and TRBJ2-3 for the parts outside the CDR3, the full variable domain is DTGVSQNPRHKITKRGQNVTFRCDPISEHNRLYWYRQTLGQGPEFLTYFQNEAQLEKSRLLSDRFSAERPKGSFSTLEIQRTEQGDSAMYLCASSLDGGAGSADTQYFGPGTRLTVL.

As DNA, the CDR3 is TGTGCCAGCAGACCCCCGGGACAGCGCACAGATACGCAGTATTTT. It specifies CASRPPGQRTDTQYF. This rearrangement joins TRBV6-5 to TRBJ2-3; 7 positions match TRBD1. Germline V CDR1 and CDR2: MNHEY, SVGAGI. V was clipped by 6 bases and J by 1 base; unmatched bases: 7. The CDR3 consists of 15 residues.

The chain's CDR3 is CASSPQVTSGNTIYF. The CDR3 DNA is TGTGCCAGCTCACCACAGGTTACCTCTGGAAACACCATATATTTT. The V and J genes are TRBV18 and TRBJ1-3; D gene ambiguous. Trimming took off 1 base at V and 0 bases at J, with 7 bases between the two ends. This CDR3 region has 15 residues. The germline CDR1 and CDR2 sequences are KGHSH and LQKENI.

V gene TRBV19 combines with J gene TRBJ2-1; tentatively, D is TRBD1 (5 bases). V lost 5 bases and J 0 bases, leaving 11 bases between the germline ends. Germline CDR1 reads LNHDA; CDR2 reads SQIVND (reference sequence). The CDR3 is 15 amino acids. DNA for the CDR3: TGTGCCAGTAGTTCTCAGGGATTCTCCTACAATGAGCAGTTCTTC. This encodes CASSSQGFSYNEQFF.

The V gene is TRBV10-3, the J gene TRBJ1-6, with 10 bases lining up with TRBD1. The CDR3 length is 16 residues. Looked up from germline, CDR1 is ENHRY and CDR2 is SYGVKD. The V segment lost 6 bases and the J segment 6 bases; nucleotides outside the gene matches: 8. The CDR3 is CAIREGDRGSNSPLHF. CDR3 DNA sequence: TGTGCCATCAGGGAAGGGGACAGGGGTTCTAATTCACCCCTCCACTTT.